Here is one T cell receptor (beta chain) with its context. What it binds is unknown. Per germline, CDR1 SGDLS and CDR2 YYNGEE. This CDR3 has 19 residues. The junction had 13 bases not matched to a gene; V was cut back by 3 bases and J by 3 bases. Sequencing was performed with immunoSEQ multiplex PCR; in TCRdb, only in-frame clones are kept and a portion is missing. The sample carries about 12,000 clones, around nine tenths recorded once. The sample is drawn from a study of OX40 agonist ivuxolimab in advanced cancers. The overall study: Past anti-PD-1, anti-PD-L1 or anti-CTLA-4 therapy was accepted, and around 40% had received some. General study results and limits: CD8+ T cells were the subset that, on average, had more expanded clones than CD4+. Clonal expansion in partial responders at 0.1-3.0 mg/kg ranked among the lowest. Antigen specificity remained undetermined for the expanded peripheral T cells.

The clonotype was recovered from an adult with an advanced solid tumor such as melanoma, head and neck, liver or kidney cancer. The sample consisted of CD4+ or CD8+ T cells sorted from blood, taken in a trial of the OX40 agonist ivuxolimab. V gene TRBV9 combines with J gene TRBJ2-1; 12 bases line up with TRBD1. The CDR3 bases are TGTGCCAGCAGCGAGGCCGGGACAGGGGGCGCTGGGAACTACAATGAGCAGTTCTTC. Protein sequence: CASSEAGTGGAGNYNEQFF.